This TCR beta chain was captured in a study of patients and donors after allogeneic stem cell transplantation. At least ten counts were recorded for this clonotype. The CDR3 is 15 amino acids. Germline V gives CDR1 SGHRS, CDR2 YFSETQ. Trimming cost V 4 bases and J 2 bases, with 15 bases left between them. One entry per CDR3 protein results from TCRdb running MiXCR on the RT-PCR reads. This table has over 400,000 distinct CDR3 sequences, 16% appearing once. The clonotype comes from a human donor who was either an allogeneic HSCT recipient or a stem cell or donor lymphocyte infusion donor (not recorded which). It is not recorded whose cells these are; they may come from a transplant donor. The chain recombines TRBV5-1 with TRBJ2-5; a possible D gene is TRBD2 (5 bases). Sequencing was carried out using blood, either unsorted or a sorted T cell fraction (not recorded which). CDR3 nucleotide sequence: TGCGCCAGCAGCCAAGATACTAGTGCACAAGAGACCCAGTACTTC. It encodes CASSQDTSAQETQYF.